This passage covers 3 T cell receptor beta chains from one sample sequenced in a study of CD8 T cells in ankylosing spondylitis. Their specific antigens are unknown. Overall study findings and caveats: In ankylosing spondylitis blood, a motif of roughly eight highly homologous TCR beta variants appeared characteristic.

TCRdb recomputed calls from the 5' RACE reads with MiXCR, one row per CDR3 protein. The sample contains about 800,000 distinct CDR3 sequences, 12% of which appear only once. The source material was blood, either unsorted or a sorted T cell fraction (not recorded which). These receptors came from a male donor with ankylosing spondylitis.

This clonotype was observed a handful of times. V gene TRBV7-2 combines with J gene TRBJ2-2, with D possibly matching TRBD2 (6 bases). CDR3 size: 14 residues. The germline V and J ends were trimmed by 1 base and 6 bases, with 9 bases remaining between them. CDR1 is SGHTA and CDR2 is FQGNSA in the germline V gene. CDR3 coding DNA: TGTGCCAGCAGCTTAGTTAGCGGCGCCGGGGAGCTGTTTTTT. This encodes CASSLVSGAGELFF.

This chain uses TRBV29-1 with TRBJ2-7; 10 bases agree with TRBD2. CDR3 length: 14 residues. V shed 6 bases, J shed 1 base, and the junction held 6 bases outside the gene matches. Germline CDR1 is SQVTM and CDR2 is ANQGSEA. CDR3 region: CSVLGLADSYEQYF. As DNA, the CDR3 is TGCAGCGTCCTTGGACTAGCGGATTCCTACGAGCAGTACTTC.

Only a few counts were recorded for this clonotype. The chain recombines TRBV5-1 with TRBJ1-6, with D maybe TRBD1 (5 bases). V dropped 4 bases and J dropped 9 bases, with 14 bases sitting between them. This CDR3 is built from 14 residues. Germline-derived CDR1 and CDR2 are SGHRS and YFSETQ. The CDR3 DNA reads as TGCGCCAGCAGCACCGGGACCGGCGGTTCACCCCTCCACTTT. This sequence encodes CASSTGTGGSPLHF.